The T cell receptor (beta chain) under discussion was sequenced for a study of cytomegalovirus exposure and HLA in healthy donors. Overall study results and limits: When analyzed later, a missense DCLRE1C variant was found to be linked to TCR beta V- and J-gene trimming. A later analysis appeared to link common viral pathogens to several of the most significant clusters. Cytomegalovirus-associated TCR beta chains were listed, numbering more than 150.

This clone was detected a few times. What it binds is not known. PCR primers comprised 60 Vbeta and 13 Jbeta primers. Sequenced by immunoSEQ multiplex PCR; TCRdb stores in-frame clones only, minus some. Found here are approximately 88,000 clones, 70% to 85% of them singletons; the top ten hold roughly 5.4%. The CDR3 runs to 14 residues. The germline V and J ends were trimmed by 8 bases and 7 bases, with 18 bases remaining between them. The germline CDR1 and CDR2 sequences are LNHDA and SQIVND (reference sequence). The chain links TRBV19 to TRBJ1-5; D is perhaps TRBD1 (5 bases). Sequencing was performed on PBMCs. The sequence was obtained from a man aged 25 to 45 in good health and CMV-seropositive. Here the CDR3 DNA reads TGTGCCAGTGCCCGTTCCAGGGTAGGACAGCCCCAGCATTTT. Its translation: CASARSRVGQPQHF.